The 10 T cell receptor beta chains below all came from one sample that was sequenced in a study of T cells in Graves' hyperthyroidism and ophthalmopathy. From RNA transcripts, TCR beta CDR3 regions were amplified. With the HTBI primer set, the TCR CDR3 went through a first round of RT-PCR. In TCRdb, the multiplex PCR reads were re-called with MiXCR into one record per CDR3 protein. The repertoire holds 550,000 to 800,000 distinct CDR3 sequences, with around 15% as singletons. Material for sequencing was blood. The source is a man in his forties or fifties with Graves' hyperthyroidism.

In this sample, this clonotype turned up many times. The chain links TRBV11-2 to TRBJ2-3, with D possibly being TRBD1 or TRBD2 (6 bases each). The CDR3 has 15 residues. Germline assignment: CDR1 SGHAT and CDR2 FQNNGV. Trimming cost V 5 bases and J 0 bases, with 12 bases left between them. The CDR3 coding sequence is TGTGCCAGCAGCCTTCAAGGGGGGAGCACAGATACGCAGTATTTT. Translation gives CASSLQGGSTDTQYF.

Here the CDR3 DNA reads TGTGCCAGCAGCTTATTCCTAGCCACCACAGATACGCAGTATTTT. Protein sequence: CASSLFLATTDTQYF. The chain joins TRBV7-3 to TRBJ2-3; maybe TRBD2 (5 bases). The CDR3 spans 15 residues. The V gene lost 2 bases and the J gene lost 2 bases, with 11 bases spanning the gap. CDR1 is SGHTA, CDR2 FQGTGA, per germline.

This clonotype was seen only a few times. The gene calls are TRBV29-1 and TRBJ2-2; 12 bases are a match to TRBD2. The CDR3 is made up of 15 amino acids. V dropped 8 bases and J dropped 8; count of bases not matched to a gene: 12. The V gene's germline CDR1 is SQVTM and CDR2 ANQGSEA. DNA of the CDR3: TGCAGCTCGGATGGAGGACTAGCGGGAACGGGGGAGCTGTTTTTT. The encoded protein is CSSDGGLAGTGELFF.

The chain has TRBV28 and TRBJ1-4; 11 bases match TRBD1. CDR1 is MDHEN and CDR2 is SYDVKM in the germline V gene. Trimming removed 8 bases from V and 0 bases from J; junction bases left unmatched: 14. The CDR3 is 19 residues long. Here the CDR3 DNA reads TGTGCCAGCTGCCTCGGTCCCGGGACAGGGGGGGCAACTAATGAAAAACTGTTTTTT. Protein product: CASCLGPGTGGATNEKLFF.

Comment on this clonotype: A read error may produce the germline difference seen at one junction end. V and J are TRBV6-1 and TRBJ2-1; D uncertain. The length of the CDR3 is 12 residues. The germline V gene has CDR1 MNHNS and CDR2 SASEGT. The CDR3 reads CASQDLYNEPFF. CDR3 nucleotide sequence: TGTGCCAGCCAGGACCTCTACAATGAGCCGTTCTTC.

In its sample, this clonotype was seen many times. CDR3 sequence (DNA): TGTGCCAGCAGCTTAGTTGGCGGGAATGAAAAACTGTTTTTT. It specifies CASSLVGGNEKLFF. V usage is TRBV11-2 and J usage is TRBJ1-4; D is ambiguous. Germline CDR1 SGHAT, CDR2 FQNNGV. Trimming took off 1 base at V and 5 bases at J, with 8 bases between the two ends. The CDR3 runs 14 residues.

This clonotype appeared a few times. V gene TRBV3-1 combines with J gene TRBJ2-7; D is possibly TRBD1 or TRBD2 (5 bases each). The CDR3 loop spans 17 amino acids. Germline CDR1 reads LGHDT; CDR2 reads YNNKEL (reference sequence). With 1 base removed from V and 2 bases from J, the gap between germline ends came to 18 bases. Written as DNA, the CDR3 is TGTGCCAGCAGCCAAGGATTCCTCTCGGGACGGACCTACGAGCAGTACTTC. This translates into CASSQGFLSGRTYEQYF.

The CDR3 DNA reads as TGTGCCAGCAGCCCTTCCCCGGGACAGGTGCAGTACTTC. It encodes CASSPSPGQVQYF. This chain uses TRBV11-3 with TRBJ2-7; TRBD1 matches at 8 bases. V lost 5 bases, J lost 9 bases, and 9 bases stayed unmatched. This CDR3 has 13 amino acids. CDR1 is SGHNT, CDR2 YENEEA, per germline.

The chain recombines TRBV7-3 with TRBJ2-3; D might be TRBD1 (6 bases). Germline lookup yields CDR1 SGHTA and CDR2 FQGTGA. CDR3 length: 16 amino acids. Trimming shortened V by 2 bases and J by 3 bases, and 15 bases separated the two germline ends. This CDR3 is CASSLLGQGLTDTQYF. The CDR3, as DNA: TGTGCCAGCAGCTTATTGGGTCAGGGGTTGACAGATACGCAGTATTTT.

The rearrangement links TRBV11-2 to TRBJ1-5; D gene unclear. V gave up 1 base and J gave up 5 bases, with 9 bases separating them. Germline loops: CDR1 SGHAT, CDR2 FQNNGV. This CDR3 is 14 amino acids long. The CDR3 DNA reads as TGTGCCAGCAGCTTAGTTGGGTCCCATCAGCCCCAGCATTTT. Translating gives CASSLVGSHQPQHF.